This T cell receptor beta chain derives from a study of T cell repertoires in cytomegalovirus infection. In the study overall: Indications came from public TCR beta signatures; they pointed to CMV infection and to a matching HLA type. Study-level results: Carriers of CMV plus the relevant HLA were identified by cumulative public TCR beta family frequency. HLA-C-restricted CMV clonotypes gave the most frequent clonotype in two of eight donors.

The germline V gene has CDR1 SGHVS and CDR2 FNYEAQ. V was pared by 4 bases and J by 4 bases, with 26 bases between. The CDR3 runs 19 residues. TCRdb processed the reads anew with MiXCR; each CDR3 protein has one entry. The table lists about half a million distinct CDR3 sequences, more than 30% of them singletons, with 15% to 20% in the top ten. The table lists this clonotype with many counts. Its target is unknown. This specimen consisted of cultured PBMCs, obtained from culture after CMV antigen stimulation. V usage is TRBV7-6 and J usage is TRBJ1-5; the D gene is possibly TRBD1 (6 bases). This sequence originates from a human donor in good health (CMV status not recorded). Some clones in this sample may be carry-over from other donors' samples. The CDR3 DNA follows: TGTGCCAGCAGCTCCGACGCGGATGTAGGGGGTCGGGGTAATCAGCCCCAGCATTTT. This sequence encodes CASSSDADVGGRGNQPQHF.